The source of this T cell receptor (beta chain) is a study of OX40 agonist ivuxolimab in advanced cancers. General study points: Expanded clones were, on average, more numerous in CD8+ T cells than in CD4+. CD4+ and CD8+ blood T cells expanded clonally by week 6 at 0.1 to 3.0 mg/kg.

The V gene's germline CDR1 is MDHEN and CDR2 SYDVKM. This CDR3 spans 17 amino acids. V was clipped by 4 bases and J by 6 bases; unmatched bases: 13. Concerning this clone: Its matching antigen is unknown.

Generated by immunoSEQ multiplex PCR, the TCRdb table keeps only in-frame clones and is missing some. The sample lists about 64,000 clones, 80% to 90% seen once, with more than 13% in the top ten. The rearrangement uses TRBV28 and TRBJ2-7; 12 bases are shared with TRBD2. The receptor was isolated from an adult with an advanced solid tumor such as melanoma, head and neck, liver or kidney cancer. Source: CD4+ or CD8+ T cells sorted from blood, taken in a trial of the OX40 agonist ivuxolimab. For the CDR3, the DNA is TGTGCCAGCAGTTCGGGGGGGGCTAGCGGGAGGGCCACCGAGCAGTACTTC. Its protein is CASSSGGASGRATEQYF.